This T cell receptor beta chain was found in a study of cytomegalovirus exposure and HLA in healthy donors. In regard to this clone: Antigen unknown.

The primer mix had 60 Vbeta and 13 Jbeta primers. Sequenced by immunoSEQ multiplex PCR; TCRdb stores in-frame clones only, minus some. The sample shows about 82,000 clones, about 80% of them seen only once. Study conclusions and caveats: Within the data, a cluster of highly shared sequence variants was likely a sequencing artifact.

The sequenced sample was PBMCs. This TCR came from a man aged 45 to 65 in good health and CMV-seronegative.

CDR3 amino acids: CASSLVGSQKTQYF. In DNA, the CDR3 is TGCGCCAGCAGCTTGGTAGGGAGTCAAAAGACCCAGTACTTC. The gene calls are TRBV5-1 and TRBJ2-5, with D possibly TRBD2 on 5 matching bases. Germline CDR1 and CDR2: SGHRS and YFSETQ. The CDR3 consists of 14 residues. With 0 bases removed from V and 6 bases from J, the gap between germline ends came to 12 bases. Drawing the rest from reference TRBV5-1 and TRBJ2-5, the complete variable domain is KAGVTQTPRYLIKTRGQQVTLSCSPISGHRSVSWYQQTPGQGLQFLFEYFSETQRNKGNFPGRFSGRQFSNSRSEMNVSTLELGDSALYLCASSLVGSQKTQYFGPGTRLLVL.